The 7 T cell receptor beta chains reported below all come from one sample, sequenced in a study of cytomegalovirus exposure and HLA in healthy donors. Use of 60 Vbeta and 13 Jbeta primers characterized the PCR. The assay was immunoSEQ multiplex PCR, and TCRdb's table has in-frame clones only and misses some. The sample has around 99,000 clones, 77% seen once. Input material: PBMCs. These receptors were obtained from a male donor in good health and CMV-seronegative.

The chain carries TRBV27 and TRBJ2-7; 9 nucleotides align to TRBD2. Germline V gene data show CDR1 as MNHEY and CDR2 as SMNVEV (reference sequence). The junction had 7 bases not matched to a gene; V was cut back by 3 bases and J by 4 bases. This CDR3 contains 15 residues. The CDR3 sequence is CASSFSGGRAYEQYF. The CDR3 nucleotides read TGTGCCAGCAGTTTCTCCGGCGGGAGGGCTTACGAGCAGTACTTC.

The V gene is TRBV18, the J gene TRBJ1-2, with 9 bases lining up with TRBD1. The germline CDR1 and CDR2 sequences are KGHSH and LQKENI. Trimming at V came to 3 bases and at J to 2 bases, leaving 10 bases not matched to a gene. The CDR3 is made up of 17 amino acids. CDR3 sequence reads: CASSPISGTGTNYGYTF. The DNA of the CDR3 is TGTGCCAGCTCACCCATTTCCGGGACAGGGACAAACTATGGCTACACCTTC.

This sequence joins TRBV7-9 and TRBJ2-7, with 8 nucleotides matching TRBD2. V was clipped by 5 bases and J by 7 bases; unmatched bases: 7. Germline-derived CDR1 and CDR2 are SEHNR and FQNEAQ (reference sequence). The CDR3 has 13 residues. The CDR3 loop is CASSPSTSGEQYF. The DNA of the CDR3 is TGTGCCAGCAGCCCCTCTACTAGCGGAGAGCAGTACTTC.

A few counts support this clone. The J gene is TRBJ2-1, the V gene TRBV27, with 7 bases identical to TRBD2. V shed 3 bases, J shed 5 bases, and the junction held 10 bases outside the gene matches. Germline V lookup: CDR1 MNHEY, CDR2 SMNVEV (reference sequence). The CDR3 extends over 16 amino acids. The chain's CDR3 is CASSFLPLADNNEQFF. CDR3 coding DNA: TGTGCCAGCAGTTTCCTCCCTCTAGCGGATAACAATGAGCAGTTCTTC.

The rearrangement links TRBV27 to TRBJ2-2; TRBD1 matches 7 bases. Germline trimming cut 6 bases from V and 9 bases from J; bases unmatched to any gene: 16. The CDR3 runs 16 residues. Germline CDR1 is MNHEY and CDR2 is SMNVEV (reference sequence). The CDR3 protein is CASRGQPSLLARELFF. The DNA of the CDR3 is TGTGCCAGCAGGGGACAGCCCTCCCTACTTGCCCGGGAGCTGTTTTTT.

The rearrangement links TRBV29-1 to TRBJ1-1, with a possible D match to TRBD1 (6 bases). V gave up 6 bases and J gave up 1 base, with 18 bases separating them. This CDR3 is built from 15 residues. The V gene's germline CDR1 is SQVTM and CDR2 ANQGSEA. In DNA, the CDR3 is TGCAGCGTCGGCAAATCCGGGACACCGAACACTGAAGCTTTCTTT. Its protein is CSVGKSGTPNTEAFF.

V is TRBV4-1 and J is TRBJ2-2; 9 bases map to TRBD2. This CDR3 comprises 16 residues. Germline loops: CDR1 MGHRA, CDR2 YSYEKL. V was clipped by 0 bases and J by 5 bases; unmatched bases: 4. CDR3 in amino acids: CASSQEAGGRTGELFF. CDR3 sequence (DNA): TGCGCCAGCAGCCAAGAGGCGGGAGGGCGTACCGGGGAGCTGTTTTTT.